Presented here are 25 T cell receptor beta chains from one specimen sequenced in a study of blood T cell repertoires in COVID-19. Clones were sequenced by immunoSEQ multiplex PCR, and TCRdb holds only the in-frame ones, with some missing. This sample has around 200,000 clones; roughly nine tenths occur once, and the top ten carry less than 25%. The source material was peripheral blood. These receptors all stem from a man aged 65 to 85 with active or convalescent COVID-19.

This clone appeared a single time. This rearrangement joins TRBV19 to TRBJ1-4, with 7 nucleotides matching TRBD1. The V segment lost 5 bases and the J segment 7 bases; nucleotides outside the gene matches: 10. CDR1 LNHDA and CDR2 SQIVND come from the germline V gene (reference sequence). This CDR3 is 15 amino acids long. This CDR3 reads CASSVTGVLGEKLFF. The DNA of the CDR3 is TGTGCCAGTAGTGTCACAGGGGTCCTCGGTGAAAAACTGTTTTTT.

The V gene is TRBV15, the J gene TRBJ2-5, with D tentatively TRBD1 (6 bases). V was clipped by 2 bases and J by 4 bases, with 17 bases between them. CDR1 is LNHNV, CDR2 YYDKDF, per germline (reference sequence). CDR3 length equals 16 residues. DNA for the CDR3: TGTGCCACCAGCAGAAGACAGGCGACAGGAGGAGAGACCCAGTACTTC. It translates to CATSRRQATGGETQYF.

CDR3 protein: CASSIRGTSGRGDEQFF. CDR3 coding DNA: TGTGCCAGTAGTATACGCGGGACTAGCGGGAGAGGGGATGAGCAGTTCTTC. This chain uses TRBV19 with TRBJ2-1, with 14 positions matching TRBD2. The ends lost 2 bases at V and 8 bases at J; junction bases unmatched: 8. The CDR3 totals 17 residues. CDR1 LNHDA and CDR2 SQIVND come from the germline V gene (reference sequence).

The chain couples TRBV7-6 to TRBJ1-6; unclear D gene. The CDR3 consists of 15 residues. The V gene's germline CDR1 is SGHVS and CDR2 FNYEAQ. Trimming pared 5 bases from V and 3 bases from J, leaving 11 bases between. The CDR3 is CASSPRVGYNSPLHF. The CDR3 region has the DNA TGTGCCAGCAGCCCGAGGGTCGGCTATAATTCACCCCTCCACTTT.

Regarding this clone: Other DNA sequences in this sample translate to the same CDR3. The chain employs TRBV9 and TRBJ2-5; 12 bases fit TRBD2. CDR3 length equals 15 residues. Germline loops: CDR1 SGDLS, CDR2 YYNGEE. Losses at the gene ends were 0 bases for V and 3 bases for J; bases not matched to a gene: 0. CDR3 DNA sequence: TGTGCCAGCAGCGTAGGACTAGCGGGGGAAGAGACCCAGTACTTC. This encodes CASSVGLAGEETQYF.

The gene calls are TRBV7-9 and TRBJ2-7; 7 bases map to TRBD2. The germline V gene has CDR1 SEHNR and CDR2 FQNEAQ (reference sequence). V trimming: 5 bases; J trimming: 7 bases; junction bases outside the gene matches: 14. The CDR3 length is 15 residues. The CDR3 nucleotides read TGTGCCAGCAGCGGCCGCCGGGACTACCGGTTGGAGCAGTACTTC. Protein product: CASSGRRDYRLEQYF.

The chain carries TRBV28 and TRBJ1-6, with D hard to call. V was shortened by 10 bases and J by 7 bases, with 14 bases between the two germline ends. Per the germline V gene, CDR1 is MDHEN and CDR2 is SYDVKM. CDR3 length equals 13 residues. CDR3 nucleotides: TGTGCCACCTTTCCCATGAGGAATTCACCCCTCCACTTT. Residues: CATFPMRNSPLHF.

J is TRBJ1-2 and V is TRBV5-5; D is ambiguous. Trimming took off 1 base at V and 4 bases at J, with 8 bases between the two ends. CDR1 is SGHKS and CDR2 is YYEKEE in the germline V gene (reference sequence). The CDR3 is made up of 13 amino acids. In DNA form, the CDR3 reads TGTGCCAGCAGCTTGATAGCCACCTATGGCTACACCTTC. It codes for CASSLIATYGYTF.

The chain has TRBV4-3 and TRBJ2-1; D is possibly TRBD2 (5 bases). The germline gives CDR1 LGHNA, CDR2 YSLEER. V was cut by 1 base and J by 2 bases, with 9 bases left in between. CDR3 size: 15 residues. The CDR3 sequence: CASSQARAPYNEQFF. CDR3 bases: TGCGCCAGCAGCCAAGCGAGGGCCCCCTACAATGAGCAGTTCTTC.

V is TRBV7-9 and J is TRBJ2-3; maybe TRBD1 (6 bases). CDR3 length equals 14 residues. Germline CDR1 and CDR2: SEHNR and FQNEAQ (reference sequence). With 5 bases removed from V and 5 bases from J, the gap between germline ends came to 14 bases. Written as DNA, the CDR3 is TGTGCCAGCAGCCGGAGAGACAGGATAGATACGCAGTATTTT. It translates to CASSRRDRIDTQYF.

The rearrangement uses TRBV5-8 and TRBJ1-5; TRBD1 aligns across 8 bases. Germline CDR1 is SGHTS and CDR2 is YDEGEE. This CDR3 is built from 15 residues. With 5 bases clipped from V and 5 bases from J, the junction kept 9 bases outside the gene matches. CDR3 region: CASSHSTGDDQPQHF. For the CDR3, the DNA is TGTGCCAGCAGTCACTCGACAGGGGATGATCAGCCCCAGCATTTT.

In its sample, this clone was seen many times. This chain connects TRBV5-1 to TRBJ1-1; the match to TRBD1 covers 7 bases. Germline assignment: CDR1 SGHRS and CDR2 YFSETQ. CDR3 length equals 14 residues. V lost 4 bases, J lost 5 bases, and 8 bases stayed unmatched. The CDR3 is CASSPTGVGTEAFF. CDR3 sequence (DNA): TGCGCCAGCAGCCCCACAGGGGTGGGGACTGAAGCTTTCTTT.

The chain recombines TRBV5-1 with TRBJ1-2; 7 bases map to TRBD1. This CDR3 contains 15 residues. The germline gives CDR1 SGHRS, CDR2 YFSETQ. The trim removed 2 bases at V and 5 bases at J, leaving 9 bases unmatched. The CDR3 DNA reads TGCGCCAGCAGCTTCGGGACAGCAACTACATATGGCTACACCTTC. Protein product: CASSFGTATTYGYTF.

The chain joins TRBV6-5 to TRBJ1-5; D gene unclear. Germline CDR1 MNHEY, CDR2 SVGAGI. This CDR3 is 15 amino acids long. V gave up 6 bases and J gave up 0 bases, with 12 bases separating them. In DNA, the CDR3 is TGTGCCAGCAGGTCACGAACTAATAGCAATCAGCCCCAGCATTTT. Protein sequence: CASRSRTNSNQPQHF.

The chain combines TRBV5-1 with TRBJ1-3, with unresolved D. The CDR3 consists of 16 residues. Trimming pared 0 bases from V and 0 bases from J, leaving 10 bases between. The germline gives CDR1 SGHRS, CDR2 YFSETQ. CDR3 in amino acids: CASSLGGDISGNTIYF. As DNA, the CDR3 is TGCGCCAGCAGCTTGGGGGGAGATATCTCTGGAAACACCATATATTTT. The variable domain in full, with the rest retrieved from reference TRBV5-1 and TRBJ1-3, is KAGVTQTPRYLIKTRGQQVTLSCSPISGHRSVSWYQQTPGQGLQFLFEYFSETQRNKGNFPGRFSGRQFSNSRSEMNVSTLELGDSALYLCASSLGGDISGNTIYFGEGSWLTVV.

The genes are TRBV15 and TRBJ1-2, with a possible D match to TRBD1 (5 bases). This CDR3 has 16 amino acids. Trimming took 0 bases from V and 5 from J, leaving 16 bases between them. In germline, CDR1 is LNHNV, CDR2 YYDKDF (reference sequence). The CDR3 here is CATSRDIDSLVYGYTF. CDR3 DNA: TGTGCCACCAGCAGAGATATCGACAGTTTGGTATATGGCTACACCTTC.

The rearrangement links TRBV6-5 to TRBJ1-6; 10 bases align to TRBD1. The ends lost 6 bases at V and 4 bases at J; junction bases unmatched: 0. The CDR3 length is 14 residues. Germline CDR1 and CDR2: MNHEY and SVGAGI. The CDR3 DNA follows: TGTGCCAGCAGGGGACAGGGGTATAATTCACCCCTCCACTTT. It codes for CASRGQGYNSPLHF.

The rearrangement links TRBV19 to TRBJ1-3; the D is unclear. CDR1 and CDR2 from the germline V gene are LNHDA and SQIVND (reference sequence). Trimming left V 9 bases short and J 3 bases short, with 12 bases between. This CDR3 region has 13 residues. CDR3 coding DNA: TGTGCCAGCCAGGAGGCTTATGGAAACACCATATATTTT. Its protein is CASQEAYGNTIYF.

The chain joins TRBV30 to TRBJ1-5; possibly TRBD1 for D (6 bases). This CDR3 region has 18 residues. Germline CDR1 GTSNPN, CDR2 SVGIG (reference sequence). Trimming removed 1 base at V and 1 base at J, with 20 bases between. The CDR3 reads CAWSAGAKLSMSNQPQHF. CDR3 coding DNA: TGTGCCTGGAGTGCAGGGGCCAAACTTTCCATGAGCAATCAGCCCCAGCATTTT.

This chain uses TRBV29-1 with TRBJ1-2, with TRBD1 as a possible D gene (6 bases). This CDR3 region has 11 residues. Germline CDR1 is SQVTM and CDR2 is ANQGSEA. V lost 7 bases to trimming and J lost 8 bases, with 14 bases between them. The CDR3 nucleotides read TGCAGCGCCGAAACAGGGCGCGGCTACACCTTC. Translation: CSAETGRGYTF. Complete variable domain (other parts from reference TRBV29-1 and TRBJ1-2): SAVISQKPSRDICQRGTSLTIQCQVDSQVTMMFWYRQQPGQSLTLIATANQGSEATYESGFVIDKFPISRPNLTFSTLTVSNMSPEDSSIYLCSAETGRGYTFGSGTRLTVV.

CDR3 nucleotide sequence: TGTGCCAGCAGCCGCTACTCCACGACAGGGGGCTATGGCTACACCTTC. This codes for CASSRYSTTGGYGYTF. This chain uses TRBV11-3 with TRBJ1-2, with 9 bases lining up with TRBD1. The trim removed 5 bases at V and 4 bases at J, leaving 11 bases unmatched. The CDR3 spans 16 residues. In germline, CDR1 is SGHNT, CDR2 YENEEA.

The rearrangement links TRBV2 to TRBJ1-5; D gene unclear. The CDR3 is 13 residues long. Trimming took off 4 bases at V and 5 bases at J, with 9 bases between the two ends. The V gene's germline CDR1 is SNHLY and CDR2 FYNNEI. CDR3 coding DNA: TGTGCCAGCAGTGCCGTCGGAGATCAGCCCCAGCATTTT. This gives the protein CASSAVGDQPQHF.

The chain recombines TRBV7-2 with TRBJ1-6; the D is unclear. Looked up from germline, CDR1 is SGHTA and CDR2 is FQGNSA. The CDR3 extends over 15 amino acids. V was cut by 0 bases and J by 4 bases, with 7 bases left in between. Here the CDR3 reads CASSLASGYNSPLHF. Here the CDR3 DNA reads TGTGCCAGCAGCTTAGCGTCGGGATATAATTCACCCCTCCACTTT.

In this sample, this clone turned up a few times. The chain recombines TRBV14 with TRBJ1-5, with 9 positions matching TRBD1. Trimming took 1 base from V and 12 from J; bases not matched to a gene: 4. CDR1 is SGHDN, CDR2 FVKESK, per germline. The CDR3 is made up of 13 amino acids. The CDR3 nucleotides are TGTGCCAGCAGCCAAGTGGGACAGGGCGACCAGCATTTT. Translated, it gives CASSQVGQGDQHF.

V and J are TRBV3-1 (or the pseudogene TRBV3-2) and TRBJ1-1; 9 bases fit TRBD1. The CDR3 runs to 17 residues. Germline V gene data show CDR1 as LGHDT and CDR2 as YNNKEL (reference sequence). V lost 4 bases, J lost 1 base, and 10 bases stayed unmatched. In DNA, the CDR3 is TGTGCCAGCAGCCTGAGGGCAACAGGGGGCAAGAACACTGAAGCTTTCTTT. As protein: CASSLRATGGKNTEAFF.